These T cell receptor beta chains were read from a single sample in a study of blood T cells in healthy people across ages. TCRdb re-derived calls from the 5' RACE reads in MiXCR, one entry per CDR3 protein. Seen here are about 1.4 million distinct CDR3 sequences, approximately 59% observed once, and the top ten hold 6.5% to 8%. The sequencing input was blood. The receptor set was obtained from a man between 18 and 35 years old in good health. Each CDR3 is given with its conserved first and last residue. Fields, in order: clone size, J gene, D gene, V gene, CDR3 protein, CDR3 DNA. A D gene is named only where the DNA matches it firmly. Not all rows give a size; the values are once, few, many and, for expanded clones, a class.

NA | TRBJ2-1 | TRBD2 | TRBV12-3/TRBV12-4 | CASSFGWAVTSGSGSYDEQFF | TGTGCCAGCAGTTTTGGTTGGGCCGTGACTAGCGGGAGTGGTAGTTACGATGAGCAGTTCTTC
NA | TRBJ2-2 | NA | TRBV4-1 | CASSQSGKVTGELFF | TGCGCCAGCAGCCAGTCAGGGAAAGTCACCGGGGAGCTGTTTTTT
NA | TRBJ2-7 | TRBD2 | TRBV5-5 | CASSFWTSSYNEQYF | TGTGCCAGCAGCTTCTGGACTAGCTCCTACAATGAGCAGTACTTC
NA | TRBJ2-1 | TRBD2 | TRBV20-1 | CSASQTSVYNEQFF | TGCAGTGCTAGTCAGACTAGCGTCTACAATGAGCAGTTCTTC
NA | TRBJ1-5 | NA | TRBV27 | CASSIATGQPQHF | TGTGCCAGCAGTATAGCGACAGGTCAGCCCCAGCATTTT
NA | TRBJ1-2 | NA | TRBV29-1 | CSGLRDGNYGYTF | TGCAGCGGGCTCCGGGACGGCAACTATGGCTACACCTTC
NA | TRBJ1-5 | NA | TRBV6-5 | CASSRVFSNQPQHF | TGTGCCAGCAGCAGGGTGTTTAGCAATCAGCCCCAGCATTTT
few | TRBJ2-1 | TRBD2 | TRBV20-1 | CSAYPGLGLNEQFF | TGCAGTGCTTACCCGGGACTAGGTCTCAATGAGCAGTTCTTC
few | TRBJ2-7 | TRBD1 | TRBV29-1 | CSVVTGTDYEQYF | TGCAGCGTTGTCACCGGGACAGACTACGAGCAGTACTTC
NA | TRBJ2-7 | TRBD2 | TRBV4-1 | CASSQDMGGYEQYF | TGCGCCAGCAGCCAAGATATGGGGGGGTACGAGCAGTACTTC
NA | TRBJ1-2 | NA | TRBV14 | CASSQAGRLTEGYTF | TGTGCCAGCAGCCAAGCAGGACGGCTTACCGAAGGCTACACCTTC
few | TRBJ1-2 | NA | TRBV27 | CASNDGRGNDYGYTF | TGTGCCAGTAATGATGGAAGAGGAAATGACTATGGCTACACCTTC
NA | TRBJ2-5 | NA | TRBV12-3/TRBV12-4 | CASSYLGSYSKQETQYF | TGCGCCAGCAGTTACCTAGGGTCATACTCCAAACAAGAGACCCAGTACTTC
few | TRBJ2-1 | NA | TRBV4-3 | CASSLAILGGNEQFF | TGCGCCAGCAGCCTTGCCATTCTGGGAGGCAATGAGCAGTTCTTC
NA | TRBJ2-7 | NA | TRBV20-1 | CSARLPSRDYEQYF | TGCAGTGCTAGATTGCCCTCTAGGGACTACGAGCAGTACTTC
NA | TRBJ2-6 | NA | TRBV12-3/TRBV12-4 | CASSLVATLNVLTF | TGTGCCAGCAGTTTAGTAGCGACCTTGAACGTCCTGACTTTC
once | TRBJ2-7 | NA | TRBV18 | CASSPDWNEQYF | TGTGCCAGCTCACCCGATTGGAACGAGCAGTACTTC
few | TRBJ1-1 | NA | TRBV3-1 | CASSPGFERENTEAFF | TGTGCCAGCAGCCCGGGTTTTGAACGGGAGAACACTGAAGCTTTCTTT
few | TRBJ1-5 | NA | TRBV5-8 | CASSLGTLGNQPQHF | TGTGCCAGCAGCTTGGGGACATTGGGCAATCAGCCCCAGCATTTT
few | TRBJ2-7 | NA | TRBV29-1 | CSAVSSSYEQYF | TGCAGCGCGGTCAGTTCCTCCTACGAGCAGTACTTC
NA | TRBJ2-5 | NA | TRBV20-1 | CSARPRGKETQYF | TGCAGTGCTAGACCACGGGGGAAAGAGACCCAGTACTTC
NA | TRBJ2-7 | TRBD1 | TRBV6-5 | CASRPTGFQYF | TGTGCCAGCAGACCGACAGGGTTCCAGTACTTC
NA | TRBJ2-5 | NA | TRBV20-1 | CSARDRNYNEQYF | TGCAGTGCTAGGGACAGAAACTACAATGAGCAGTACTTC
once | TRBJ1-5 | TRBD1 | TRBV28 | CASTGQGAPQPQHF | TGTGCCAGCACGGGACAGGGAGCACCTCAGCCCCAGCATTTT
NA | TRBJ2-2 | NA | TRBV6-4 | CASSAWANTGELFF | TGTGCCAGCAGCGCGTGGGCGAACACCGGGGAGCTGTTTTTT
few | TRBJ2-7 | NA | TRBV4-1 | CASSQDIQGRVYEQYF | TGCGCCAGCAGCCAAGATATACAGGGTAGGGTTTACGAGCAGTACTTC
NA | TRBJ2-4 | NA | TRBV7-8 | CASSLDLGAIQYF | TGTGCCAGCAGCTTAGATCTAGGGGCCATTCAGTACTTC
few | TRBJ2-7 | NA | TRBV29-1 | CSVVWTDRGSYEQYF | TGCAGCGTTGTGTGGACCGACCGGGGCTCCTACGAGCAGTACTTC
once | TRBJ1-1 | NA | TRBV30 | CAWSVLGAGAKAFF | TGTGCCTGGAGTGTACTTGGGGCGGGCGCAAAAGCTTTCTTT
NA | TRBJ2-3 | TRBD1 | TRBV3-1 | CASSPLDRGVKDTQYF | TGTGCCAGCAGCCCACTGGACAGGGGGGTAAAAGATACGCAGTATTTT
few | TRBJ1-5 | NA | TRBV20-1 | CSARVSNQPQHF | TGCAGTGCTAGAGTTAGCAATCAGCCCCAGCATTTT
NA | TRBJ1-6 | NA | TRBV20-1 | CSARAGTDLHSPLHF | TGCAGTGCTAGAGCTGGGACCGACCTCCACTCACCCCTCCACTTT
NA | TRBJ2-5 | TRBD2 | TRBV7-9 | CASSLILAEGRETQYF | TGTGCCAGCAGCTTAATTCTAGCGGAGGGGAGAGAGACCCAGTACTTC
NA | TRBJ2-5 | TRBD2 | TRBV4-1 | CASSQEKRTSGGSQETQYF | TGCGCCAGCAGCCAAGAAAAGAGGACTAGCGGGGGCTCGCAAGAGACCCAGTACTTC
once | TRBJ2-7 | NA | TRBV27 | CASSVQGPSEQYF | TGTGCCAGCAGTGTTCAAGGGCCCTCGGAGCAGTACTTC
NA | TRBJ2-7 | TRBD2 | TRBV6-5 | CASSYLATTHPRAGPYEQYF | TGTGCCAGCAGTTACCTCGCCACCACTCATCCCCGAGCGGGGCCCTACGAGCAGTACTTC
NA | TRBJ2-7 | TRBD1 | TRBV7-2 | CASSFRTGPSSYEQYF | TGTGCCAGCAGCTTCCGGACAGGGCCAAGCTCCTACGAGCAGTACTTC
NA | TRBJ2-5 | NA | TRBV20-1 | CSASSRQETQYF | TGCAGCGCTAGTAGTCGGCAAGAGACCCAGTACTTC
few | TRBJ2-1 | NA | TRBV7-2 | CASSLDRLDYNEQFF | TGTGCCAGCAGCTTAGACAGGCTGGACTACAATGAGCAGTTCTTC
NA | TRBJ2-7 | NA | TRBV20-1 | CSATGQRPNPYEQYF | TGCAGTGCTACCGGACAGCGCCCGAACCCCTACGAGCAGTACTTC
NA | TRBJ2-1 | TRBD2 | TRBV15 | CATSTFSGVGNEQFF | TGTGCCACCAGCACCTTTAGCGGGGTCGGTAATGAGCAGTTCTTC
once | TRBJ1-1 | NA | TRBV7-2 | CASSQWAGETEAFF | TGTGCCAGCAGCCAATGGGCGGGAGAGACTGAAGCTTTCTTT
few | TRBJ2-1 | NA | TRBV29-1 | CSVEEPDTHNEQFF | TGCAGCGTTGAAGAGCCCGACACCCACAATGAGCAGTTCTTC
NA | TRBJ1-1 | NA | TRBV6-5 | CASSPPGLNTEAFF | TGTGCCAGCAGCCCCCCGGGATTGAACACTGAAGCTTTCTTT